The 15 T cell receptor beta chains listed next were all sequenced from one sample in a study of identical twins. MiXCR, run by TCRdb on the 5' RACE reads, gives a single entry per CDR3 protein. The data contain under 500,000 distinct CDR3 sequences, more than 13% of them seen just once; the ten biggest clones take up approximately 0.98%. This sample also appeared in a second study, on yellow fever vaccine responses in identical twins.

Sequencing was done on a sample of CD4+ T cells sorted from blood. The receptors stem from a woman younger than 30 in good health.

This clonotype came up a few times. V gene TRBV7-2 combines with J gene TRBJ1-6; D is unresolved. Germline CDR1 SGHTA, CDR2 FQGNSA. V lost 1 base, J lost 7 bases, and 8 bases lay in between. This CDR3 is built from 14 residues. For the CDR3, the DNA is TGTGCCAGCAGCTTAGTTGCGGGGAATTCACCCCTCCACTTT. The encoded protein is CASSLVAGNSPLHF.

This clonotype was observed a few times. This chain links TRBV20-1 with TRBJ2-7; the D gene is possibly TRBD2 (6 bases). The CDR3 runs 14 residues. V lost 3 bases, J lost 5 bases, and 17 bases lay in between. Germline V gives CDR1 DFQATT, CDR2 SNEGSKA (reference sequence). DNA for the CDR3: TGCAGTGCTAGCCCCCGGCAGGGAGGCCACGAGCAGTACTTC. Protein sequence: CSASPRQGGHEQYF.

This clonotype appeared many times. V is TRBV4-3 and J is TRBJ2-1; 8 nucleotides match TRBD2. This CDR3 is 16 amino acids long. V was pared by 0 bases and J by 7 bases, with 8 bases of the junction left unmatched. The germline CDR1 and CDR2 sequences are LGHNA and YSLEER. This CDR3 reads CASSQDSSGRGNEQFF. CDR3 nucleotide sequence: TGCGCCAGCAGCCAAGATTCGAGCGGGAGAGGTAATGAGCAGTTCTTC.

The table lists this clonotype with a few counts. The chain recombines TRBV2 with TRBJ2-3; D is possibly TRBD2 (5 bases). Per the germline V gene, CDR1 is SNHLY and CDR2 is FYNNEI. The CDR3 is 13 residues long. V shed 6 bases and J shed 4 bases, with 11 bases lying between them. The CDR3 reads CASSLLEADTQYF. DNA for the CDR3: TGTGCCAGCAGCTTACTAGAAGCAGATACGCAGTATTTT.

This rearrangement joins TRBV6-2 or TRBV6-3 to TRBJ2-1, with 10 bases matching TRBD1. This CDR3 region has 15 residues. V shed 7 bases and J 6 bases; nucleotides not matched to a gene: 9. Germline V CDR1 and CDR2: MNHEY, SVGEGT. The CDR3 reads CASIPSGQGSNEQFF. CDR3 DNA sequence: TGTGCCAGCATCCCATCGGGACAGGGGAGCAATGAGCAGTTCTTC.

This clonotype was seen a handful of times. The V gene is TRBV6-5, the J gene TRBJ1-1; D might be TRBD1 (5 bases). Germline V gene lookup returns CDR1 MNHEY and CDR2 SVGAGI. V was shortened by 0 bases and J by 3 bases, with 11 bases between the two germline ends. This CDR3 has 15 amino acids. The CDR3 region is CASSYSWGGDTEAFF. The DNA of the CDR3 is TGTGCCAGCAGTTACTCGTGGGGGGGGGACACTGAAGCTTTCTTT.

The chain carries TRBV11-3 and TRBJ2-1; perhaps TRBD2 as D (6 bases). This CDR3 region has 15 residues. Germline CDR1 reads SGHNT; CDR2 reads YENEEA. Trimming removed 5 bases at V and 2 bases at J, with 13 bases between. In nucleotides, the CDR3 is TGTGCCAGCAGCGATGGGACTGCCGCCTACAATGAGCAGTTCTTC. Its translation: CASSDGTAAYNEQFF.

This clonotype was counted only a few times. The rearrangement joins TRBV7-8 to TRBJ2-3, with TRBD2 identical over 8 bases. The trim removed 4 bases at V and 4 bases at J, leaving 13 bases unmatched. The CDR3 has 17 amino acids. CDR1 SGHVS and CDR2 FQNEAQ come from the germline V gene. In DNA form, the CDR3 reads TGTGCCAGCAGCTCTTATAGAGCGGGAGCAGGGGCAGATACGCAGTATTTT. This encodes CASSSYRAGAGADTQYF.

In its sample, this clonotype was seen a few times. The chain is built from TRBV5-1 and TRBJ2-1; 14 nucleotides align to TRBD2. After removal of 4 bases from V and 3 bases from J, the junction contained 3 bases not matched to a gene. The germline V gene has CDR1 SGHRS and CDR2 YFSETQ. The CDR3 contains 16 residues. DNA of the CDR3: TGCGCCAGCAGCCCCGGGACTAGCGGGGGCTACAATGAGCAGTTCTTC. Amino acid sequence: CASSPGTSGGYNEQFF.

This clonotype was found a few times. CDR3 bases: TGTGCCAGCAGCCCGGGGGTGGTCTATGGCTACACCTTC. Translating it yields CASSPGVVYGYTF. The rearrangement uses TRBV7-2 and TRBJ1-2; weak D call: TRBD1 (5 bases). V was shortened by 5 bases and J by 4 bases, with 11 bases between the two germline ends. Germline assignment: CDR1 SGHTA and CDR2 FQGNSA. The CDR3 sequence is 13 residues long.

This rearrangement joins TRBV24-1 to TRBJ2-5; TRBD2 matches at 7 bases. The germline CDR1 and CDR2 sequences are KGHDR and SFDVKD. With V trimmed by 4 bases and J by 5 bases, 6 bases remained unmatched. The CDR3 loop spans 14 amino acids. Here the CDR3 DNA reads TGTGCCACCAGTGACACGGGGGGAGGCGAGACCCAGTACTTC. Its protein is CATSDTGGGETQYF.

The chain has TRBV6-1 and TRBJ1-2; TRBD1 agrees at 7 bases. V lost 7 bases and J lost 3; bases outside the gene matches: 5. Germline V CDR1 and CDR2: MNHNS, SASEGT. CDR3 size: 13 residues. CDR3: CASTQGQHYGYTF. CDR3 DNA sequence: TGTGCCAGCACCCAGGGACAGCACTATGGCTACACCTTC.

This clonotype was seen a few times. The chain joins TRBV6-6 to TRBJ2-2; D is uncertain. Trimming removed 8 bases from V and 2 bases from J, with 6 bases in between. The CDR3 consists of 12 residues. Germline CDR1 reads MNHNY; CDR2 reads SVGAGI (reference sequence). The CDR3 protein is CASASNTGELFF. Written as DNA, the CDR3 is TGTGCCAGCGCTAGTAACACCGGGGAGCTGTTTTTT.

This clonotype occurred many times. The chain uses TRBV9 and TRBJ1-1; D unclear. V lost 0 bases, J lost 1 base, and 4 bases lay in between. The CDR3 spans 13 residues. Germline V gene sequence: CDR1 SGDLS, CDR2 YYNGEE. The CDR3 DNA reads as TGTGCCAGCAGCGTAGCAGGGAACACTGAAGCTTTCTTT. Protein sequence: CASSVAGNTEAFF.

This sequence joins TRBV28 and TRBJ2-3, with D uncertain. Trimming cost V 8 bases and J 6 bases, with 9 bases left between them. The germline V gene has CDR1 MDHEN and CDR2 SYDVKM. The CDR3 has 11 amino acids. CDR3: CASGRQDTQYF. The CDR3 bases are TGTGCCAGCGGACGGCAGGATACGCAGTATTTT.